The rows below give T cell receptor beta chains drawn from one sample of a study of T cell repertoires in cytomegalovirus infection. MiXCR, applied by TCRdb to the reads, yields one record per CDR3 protein. Seen here are approximately 290,000 distinct CDR3 sequences, around 25% observed once, and the top ten hold about 15%. The material sequenced was PBMCs. These receptors all come from a human donor in good health (CMV status not recorded). Some clones in this sample may be carry-over from other donors' samples. CDR3s include the opening cysteine and the closing phenylalanine or tryptophan. A D gene is named only where the DNA matches it firmly. Some rows have no size entry. The others give once, few or many, or a class for an expanded clone.

CASSPVPGVQPQHF	TGTGCCAGCAGCCCTGTCCCGGGAGTACAGCCCCAGCATTTT	.	TRBJ1-5	many	TRBV7-2
CSARESAIGGYTF	TGCAGTGCTAGAGAATCAGCAATAGGAGGCTACACCTTC	.	TRBJ1-2	few	TRBV20-1
CASSDLRGTANEKLFF	TGTGCCAGCAGCGACCTCCGTGGGACGGCTAATGAAAAACTGTTTTTT	.	TRBJ1-4	.	TRBV6-1
CSARDREGRGGYTF	TGCAGTGCTAGAGATAGAGAAGGGAGGGGTGGCTACACCTTC	.	TRBJ1-2	few	TRBV20-1
CASRRRQDTEAFF	TGTGCCAGCAGGCGAAGACAGGACACTGAAGCTTTCTTT	.	TRBJ1-1	.	TRBV7-9
CASSFEWAGELFF	TGTGCCAGCAGCTTCGAGTGGGCCGGGGAGCTGTTTTTT	.	TRBJ2-2	.	TRBV7-6
CASSFREDYGYTF	TGTGCCAGCAGTTTTAGGGAGGACTATGGCTACACCTTC	.	TRBJ1-2	.	TRBV6-6
CASSFAGPDTQYF	TGTGCCAGCAGTTTCGCAGGGCCAGATACGCAGTATTTT	.	TRBJ2-3	few	TRBV6-2/TRBV6-3
CASSLEGTSGIETQYF	TGTGCCAGCAGCTTAGAAGGGACTAGCGGGATTGAGACCCAGTACTTC	TRBD2	TRBJ2-5	few	TRBV7-2
CASSSGTSSDTGELFF	TGTGCCAGTAGTTCTGGGACTAGCAGCGACACCGGGGAGCTGTTTTTT	TRBD2	TRBJ2-2	.	TRBV19
CASSRSSTGNTIYF	TGTGCCAGCAGCCGGTCCAGTACTGGAAACACCATATATTTT	.	TRBJ1-3	few	TRBV7-2
CASSLRDRGDVLTF	TGTGCCAGCTCTCTAAGGGACAGGGGAGATGTCCTGACTTTC	TRBD1	TRBJ2-6	few	TRBV7-8
CSVERRTGAFGTQYF	TGCAGCGTTGAACGGCGCACAGGGGCCTTCGGAACCCAGTACTTC	TRBD1	TRBJ2-5	.	TRBV29-1
CASSLEPDRQHF	TGTGCCAGCAGCTTAGAGCCGGATCGCCAGCATTTT	.	TRBJ1-5	many	TRBV7-8
CASSPAGTETQYF	TGTGCCAGCAGCCCCGCAGGAACGGAGACCCAGTACTTC	.	TRBJ2-5	.	TRBV6-2/TRBV6-3